The entry that follows covers one TCR beta chain sequence. The target antigen is unknown. The data originate from a study of shared clonotypes between healthy human individuals. Study-level findings and limits: Naive CD4 clonotypes overlapped across a few donors at about 5.2%.

V lost 2 bases to trimming and J lost 7 bases; unmatched junction nucleotides: 6. Germline V gene lookup returns CDR1 SGHRS and CDR2 YFSETQ. The CDR3 runs 13 residues. TCRdb keeps only in-frame clones here, not all; method: immunoSEQ multiplex PCR. This table holds around 2,000,000 clones, about 92% found once. The naive CD8 population came from CD45RO-negative cells selected for CCR7, without terminally differentiated effector memory CD45RA+ cells. V and J are TRBV5-1 and TRBJ2-7; 7 bases fit TRBD1. This TCR was recovered from a man aged 18 to 30 in good health. Some clones in this sample may be carry-over from other donors' samples. Sequenced input: naive CD8+ T cells from PBMCs. The CDR3 region has the DNA TGCGCCAGCAGCTTAACAGGGGTTCGGGAGCAGTACTTC. This gives the protein CASSLTGVREQYF.